This TCR beta chain is from a study of T cell repertoires in cytomegalovirus infection. Looking at the study overall: Recently identified HLA-C-restricted CMV epitopes were among the peptides used. In public TCR beta signatures, there were indications of both CMV infection and matching HLA type.

TCRdb reprocessed the reads via MiXCR and lists one record per CDR3 protein. There are 700,000 to 900,000 distinct CDR3 sequences in the sample; roughly 28% occur only once, and over 10% lies in the top ten. V lost 6 bases and J lost 7, with 9 bases in between. The CDR3 is 11 amino acids. In the case of this clonotype: Its specificity is not known.

The chain recombines TRBV12-3 or TRBV12-4 with TRBJ1-1; D is possibly TRBD1 (5 bases). Sequencing used cultured CD8+ T cells from PBMCs, obtained from culture after CMV antigen stimulation. The sequence derives from a human donor in good health (CMV status not recorded). Some clones in this sample may be carry-over from other donors' samples. The CDR3 nucleotides are TGTGCCAGCAGGGGGGGGTTTGAAGCTTTCTTT. The encoded protein is CASRGGFEAFF.